This T cell receptor beta chain was sequenced during a study of spatial heterogeneity in lung cancer. This clonotype was found a few times. MiXCR, applied by TCRdb to the 5' RACE reads, yields one record per CDR3 protein. Of 95,000 to 130,000 distinct CDR3 sequences listed, 12% are singletons. Time point indicated: blood at routine non-recurrence follow-up after resection. Without sorting, whole RNA was sequenced from tumor, nontumor lung or frozen PBMC. V lost 6 bases to trimming and J lost 9 bases; unmatched junction nucleotides: 11. The CDR3 extends over 15 amino acids. The germline V gene encodes CDR1 MDHEN and CDR2 SYDVKM.

The chain links TRBV28 to TRBJ1-6, with 7 bases aligning to TRBD1. This specimen consisted of PBMCs, obtained at follow-up. The TCR was taken from a male donor with early-stage non-small cell lung cancer. CDR3 protein: CASSYRQGASSPLHF. The CDR3 DNA follows: TGTGCCAGCAGCTACAGACAGGGAGCGAGTTCACCCCTCCACTTT.